Listed below are T cell receptor beta chains from one sample, sequenced in a study of blood T cell repertoires in COVID-19. Libraries were prepared by immunoSEQ multiplex PCR; TCRdb keeps only in-frame clonotypes and omits some of them. The sample yields nearly 110,000 clones, 60% to 85% seen once. The sample consisted of peripheral blood. These receptors were collected from a man of 80 years or more with COVID-19, enrolled during active disease. Both conserved end residues are part of each CDR3. A D gene is named only where the DNA matches it firmly. A clone size is listed for some rows: how often the clone was seen (once, few, many), or a class if it is expanded.

TRBV28	TRBD1	-	TRBJ2-7	CASTIRTGSYEQYF	TGTGCCAGCACCATAAGGACAGGGTCCTACGAGCAGTACTTC
TRBV11-2	-	few	TRBJ1-4	CASSTGLRDEKLFF	TGTGCCAGCAGCACAGGGCTCAGGGATGAAAAACTGTTTTTT
TRBV7-3	TRBD2	-	TRBJ2-3	CASSLKGTSGASTDTQYF	TGTGCCAGCAGCTTAAAGGGGACTAGCGGGGCTAGCACAGATACGCAGTATTTT
TRBV2	-	-	TRBJ2-7	CASQPGASSYEQYF	TGTGCCAGCCAACCCGGAGCTAGCTCCTACGAGCAGTACTTC
TRBV13	TRBD2	-	TRBJ2-2	CASSEPGLAGDTGELFF	TGTGCCAGCAGCGAACCGGGACTAGCGGGTGACACCGGGGAGCTGTTTTTT
TRBV6-5	-	-	TRBJ1-1	CASISRGGPNTEAFF	TGTGCCAGCATCTCGCGGGGGGGGCCGAACACTGAAGCTTTCTTT
TRBV6-5	-	-	TRBJ2-3	CASRTFGGTDTQYF	TGTGCCAGCAGGACCTTCGGGGGCACAGATACGCAGTATTTT
TRBV9	TRBD2	-	TRBJ2-1	CASSDGLAWDEQFF	TGTGCCAGCAGCGACGGACTAGCGTGGGATGAGCAGTTCTTC
TRBV5-3	TRBD1	-	TRBJ2-4	CARSLKMTGGNIQYF	TGTGCCAGAAGCTTGAAAATGACAGGGGGAAACATTCAGTATTTC
TRBV2	TRBD1	-	TRBJ1-5	CASSVQGGSNQPQHF	TGTGCCAGCAGTGTTCAGGGGGGTAGCAATCAGCCCCAGCATTTT
TRBV9	TRBD1	-	TRBJ1-1	CASSPWQGADTEAFF	TGTGCCAGCAGCCCTTGGCAGGGGGCGGACACTGAAGCTTTCTTT
TRBV5-4	-	-	TRBJ1-1	CASSSSGGRDTEAFF	TGTGCCAGCAGCTCTTCCGGGGGGCGGGACACTGAAGCTTTCTTT
TRBV21-1	-	-	TRBJ2-2	CASSKVMRREVDTGELFF	TGTGCCAGCAGCAAAGTTATGAGGCGGGAGGTGGACACCGGGGAGCTGTTTTTT
TRBV11-3	TRBD1	-	TRBJ2-7	CASSLGGTGPSSYEQYF	TGTGCCAGCAGCTTAGGCGGGACAGGGCCAAGCTCCTACGAGCAGTACTTC
TRBV14	TRBD1	-	TRBJ1-1	CASSLTGTDFMNTEAFF	TGTGCCAGCAGCCTGACCGGGACAGACTTCATGAACACTGAAGCTTTCTTT
TRBV30	TRBD1	-	TRBJ1-1	CARDRMNTEAFF	TGTGCGCGGGACAGAATGAACACTGAAGCTTTCTTT
TRBV2	TRBD1	-	TRBJ2-3	CASSEPRDRGFTDTQYF	TGTGCCAGCAGTGAACCAAGGGACAGGGGGTTCACAGATACGCAGTATTTT
TRBV15	-	-	TRBJ2-1	CATSREAGPYNEQFF	TGTGCCACCAGCAGAGAAGCGGGCCCCTACAATGAGCAGTTCTTC
TRBV18	TRBD2	-	TRBJ2-1	CASSPMGVAGNNEQFF	TGTGCCAGCTCACCAATGGGAGTAGCGGGAAACAATGAGCAGTTCTTC
TRBV5-4	TRBD1	-	TRBJ2-5	CASSPWGQGRETQYF	TGTGCCAGCAGCCCTTGGGGACAGGGGAGAGAGACCCAGTACTTC
TRBV19	-	-	TRBJ2-7	CASSIRSEGVEQYF	TGTGCCAGTAGTATACGTAGCGAGGGAGTTGAGCAGTACTTC
TRBV2	TRBD1	-	TRBJ2-7	CASSTRQGREQYF	TGTGCCAGCAGCACCAGACAGGGTCGCGAGCAGTACTTC
TRBV11-3	TRBD1	-	TRBJ2-2	CASSRGQVNTGELFF	TGTGCCAGCAGCAGGGGACAGGTGAACACCGGGGAGCTGTTTTTT
TRBV28	-	once	TRBJ1-4	CASSNGQSYEKLFF	TGTGCCAGCAGCAATGGACAGAGTTACGAAAAACTGTTTTTT